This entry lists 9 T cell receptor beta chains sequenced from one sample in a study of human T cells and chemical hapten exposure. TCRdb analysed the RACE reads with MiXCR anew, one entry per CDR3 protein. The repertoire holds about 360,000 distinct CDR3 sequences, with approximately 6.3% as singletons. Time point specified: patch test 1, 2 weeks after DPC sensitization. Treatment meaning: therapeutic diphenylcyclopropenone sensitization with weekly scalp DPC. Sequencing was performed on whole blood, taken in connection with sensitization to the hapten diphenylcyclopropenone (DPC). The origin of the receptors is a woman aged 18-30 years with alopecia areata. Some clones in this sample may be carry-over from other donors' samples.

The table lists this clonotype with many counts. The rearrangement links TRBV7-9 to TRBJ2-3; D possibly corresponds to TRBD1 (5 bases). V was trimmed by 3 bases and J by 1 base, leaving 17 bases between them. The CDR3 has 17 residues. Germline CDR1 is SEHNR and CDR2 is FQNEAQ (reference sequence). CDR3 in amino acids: CASSFRRSGFGTDTQYF. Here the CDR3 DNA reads TGTGCCAGCAGCTTTCGGCGATCAGGGTTTGGCACAGATACGCAGTATTTT. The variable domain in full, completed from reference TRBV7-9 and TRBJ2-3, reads DTGVSQNPRHKITKRGQNVTFRCDPISEHNRLYWYRQTLGQGPEFLTYFQNEAQLEKSRLLSDRFSAERPKGSFSTLEIQRTEQGDSAMYLCASSFRRSGFGTDTQYFGPGTRLTVL.

The CDR3 here is CASSGTGQTTDTQYF. In DNA, the CDR3 is TGCGCCAGCAGCGGGACGGGACAGACCACAGATACGCAGTATTTT. V usage is TRBV5-1 and J usage is TRBJ2-3; 7 nucleotides agree with TRBD1. The CDR3 spans 15 residues. From germline, CDR1 is SGHRS and CDR2 YFSETQ. Trimming cost V 4 bases and J 2 bases; bases outside gene matches: 7.

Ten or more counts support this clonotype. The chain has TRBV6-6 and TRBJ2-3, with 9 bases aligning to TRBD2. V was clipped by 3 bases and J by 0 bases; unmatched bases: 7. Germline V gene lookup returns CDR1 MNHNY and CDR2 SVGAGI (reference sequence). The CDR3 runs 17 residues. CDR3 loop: CASSYMLAGSSTDTQYF. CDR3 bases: TGTGCCAGCAGTTATATGCTAGCGGGGTCTAGCACAGATACGCAGTATTTT.

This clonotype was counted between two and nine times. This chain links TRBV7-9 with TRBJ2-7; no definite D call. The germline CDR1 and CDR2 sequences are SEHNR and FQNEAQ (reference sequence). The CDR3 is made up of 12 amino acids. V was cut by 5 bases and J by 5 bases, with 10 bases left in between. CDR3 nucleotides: TGTGCCAGCAGCGTGGCCTGGGACGAGCAGTACTTC. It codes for CASSVAWDEQYF. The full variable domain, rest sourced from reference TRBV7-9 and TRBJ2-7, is DTGVSQNPRHKITKRGQNVTFRCDPISEHNRLYWYRQTLGQGPEFLTYFQNEAQLEKSRLLSDRFSAERPKGSFSTLEIQRTEQGDSAMYLCASSVAWDEQYFGPGTRLTVT.

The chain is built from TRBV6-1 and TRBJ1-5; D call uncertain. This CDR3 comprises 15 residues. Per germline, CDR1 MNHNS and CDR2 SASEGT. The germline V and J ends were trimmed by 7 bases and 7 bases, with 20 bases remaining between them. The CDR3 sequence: CASTPFRTSGQPQHF. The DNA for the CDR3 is TGTGCCAGCACTCCTTTTAGGACGTCAGGCCAGCCCCAGCATTTT.

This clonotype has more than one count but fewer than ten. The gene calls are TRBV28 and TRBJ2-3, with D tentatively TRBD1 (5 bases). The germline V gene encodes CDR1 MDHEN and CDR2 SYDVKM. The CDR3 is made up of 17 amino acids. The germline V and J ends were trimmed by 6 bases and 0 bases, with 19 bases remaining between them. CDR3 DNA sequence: TGTGCCAGCAGCCGCCGCTCAGGGAAAATTAGCACAGATACGCAGTATTTT. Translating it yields CASSRRSGKISTDTQYF.

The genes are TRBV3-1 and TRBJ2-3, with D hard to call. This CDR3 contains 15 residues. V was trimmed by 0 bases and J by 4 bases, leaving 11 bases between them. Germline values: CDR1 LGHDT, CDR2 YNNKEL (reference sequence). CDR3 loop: CASSQERLPADTQYF. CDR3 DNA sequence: TGTGCCAGCAGCCAAGAACGATTGCCGGCAGATACGCAGTATTTT.

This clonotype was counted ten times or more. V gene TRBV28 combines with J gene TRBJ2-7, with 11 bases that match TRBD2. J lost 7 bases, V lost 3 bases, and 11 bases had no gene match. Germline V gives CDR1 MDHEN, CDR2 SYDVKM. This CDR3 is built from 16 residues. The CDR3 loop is CASSLGLSGGAAEQYF. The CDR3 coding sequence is TGTGCCAGCAGTTTGGGTCTTAGCGGGGGGGCAGCGGAGCAGTACTTC.

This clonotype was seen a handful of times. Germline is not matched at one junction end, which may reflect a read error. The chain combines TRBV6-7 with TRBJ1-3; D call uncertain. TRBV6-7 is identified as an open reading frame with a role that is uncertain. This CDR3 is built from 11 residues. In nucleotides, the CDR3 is TGTGCCAGCACCTTACATAATGTCCGGAGCTTT. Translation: CASTLHNVRSF.